A single sample gave rise to the 32 T cell receptor beta chains below, sequenced in a study of cytomegalovirus exposure and HLA in healthy donors. Vbeta (60) and Jbeta (13) primers were used in the PCR. TCRdb's table, derived via immunoSEQ multiplex PCR, lists solely in-frame clones and lacks some. Of about 250,000 clones in the sample, 80% to 90% are singletons; the top ten hold about 0.25%. Sequenced sample: PBMCs. These receptors all come from a girl aged 2 to 10 in good health and CMV-seronegative.

The chain has TRBV6-1 and TRBJ2-7; 7 bases fit TRBD2. The V gene's germline CDR1 is MNHNS and CDR2 SASEGT. This CDR3 has 18 amino acids. V lost 2 bases, J lost 6 bases, and 19 bases stayed unmatched. The CDR3 region has the DNA TGTGCCAGCAGTGAAAACCCCTTCTCCCGGGGGAGGGCCTCCGAGCAGTACTTC. It yields the protein CASSENPFSRGRASEQYF.

V gene TRBV7-9 combines with J gene TRBJ1-1; no clear D gene. This CDR3 spans 14 amino acids. Germline V lookup: CDR1 SEHNR, CDR2 FQNEAQ (reference sequence). The V and J ends lost 0 bases and 3 bases respectively, with 8 bases between them. The CDR3 DNA reads as TGTGCCAGCAGCTTAGCGGAGTGGGACACTGAAGCTTTCTTT. Translating it yields CASSLAEWDTEAFF.

V gene TRBV27 combines with J gene TRBJ1-2; D is uncertain. The germline CDR1 and CDR2 sequences are MNHEY and SMNVEV (reference sequence). The CDR3 has 14 residues. The ends were cut back, 2 bases at V and 3 bases at J, with 10 bases in the middle. The CDR3 coding sequence is TGTGCCAGCAGTTTAAGCTCGGGGTACTATGGCTACACCTTC. Its protein product is CASSLSSGYYGYTF.

The V gene is TRBV13, the J gene TRBJ1-1; D is uncertain. The germline V gene has CDR1 PRHDT and CDR2 FYEKMQ (reference sequence). Trimming shortened V by 1 base and J by 8 bases, and 8 bases separated the two germline ends. The CDR3 runs to 12 residues. The CDR3 DNA reads as TGTGCCAGCAGCTTAGTTGGAGGCGAAGCTTTCTTT. It encodes CASSLVGGEAFF.

The J gene is TRBJ2-1, the V gene TRBV4-2; 12 bases are a match to TRBD2. Losses at the gene ends were 4 bases for V and 6 bases for J; bases not matched to a gene: 7. Per germline, CDR1 LGHNA and CDR2 YNFKEQ. The CDR3 sequence is 16 residues long. The CDR3 here is CASSLSSGGAVNEQFF. CDR3 coding DNA: TGTGCCAGCAGCCTTTCTAGCGGGGGGGCCGTCAATGAGCAGTTCTTC.

The genes are TRBV19 and TRBJ2-2; 11 bases are a match to TRBD2. With V trimmed by 3 bases and J by 7 bases, 10 bases remained unmatched. The CDR3 sequence is 17 residues long. Per germline, CDR1 LNHDA and CDR2 SQIVND (reference sequence). CDR3 region: CASSISSGGATGGELFF. CDR3 coding DNA: TGTGCCAGTAGTATTAGTAGCGGGGGGGCTACTGGCGGGGAGCTGTTTTTT.

This clone was recorded only once. The chain employs TRBV28 and TRBJ2-5, with D perhaps TRBD1 (7 bases). CDR1 MDHEN and CDR2 SYDVKM come from the germline V gene. Trimming pared 3 bases from V and 7 bases from J, leaving 12 bases between. This CDR3 region has 13 residues. CDR3 bases: TGTGCCAGCAGTTTGAGGGGGCGGGGGACCCAGTACTTC. It encodes CASSLRGRGTQYF. The entire variable domain, with the rest obtained from reference TRBV28 and TRBJ2-5, is as follows: DVKVTQSSRYLVKRTGEKVFLECVQDMDHENMFWYRQDPGLGLRLIYFSYDVKMKEKGDIPEGYSVSREKKERFSLILESASTNQTSMYLCASSLRGRGTQYFGPGTRLLVL.

The genes are TRBV6-5 and TRBJ1-1; D not certain. The germline CDR1 and CDR2 sequences are MNHEY and SVGAGI. The CDR3 is 12 amino acids. Trimming removed 8 bases at V and 5 bases at J, with 12 bases between. The CDR3 nucleotides are TGTGCCAGCGGACGGGGTTATACTGAAGCTTTCTTT. It yields the protein CASGRGYTEAFF.

The CDR3 reads CASSSTGGSYNSPLHF. The DNA for the CDR3 is TGTGCCAGCAGTTCCACTGGGGGGTCCTATAATTCACCCCTCCACTTT. This chain connects TRBV9 to TRBJ1-6, with D perhaps TRBD1 (5 bases). V was pared by 5 bases and J by 1 base, with 13 bases between. The germline gives CDR1 SGDLS, CDR2 YYNGEE. This CDR3 is built from 16 residues.

The chain combines TRBV19 with TRBJ2-7; 7 positions match TRBD2. The CDR3 sequence is 15 residues long. With 5 bases clipped from V and 5 bases from J, the junction kept 12 bases outside the gene matches. Germline assignment: CDR1 LNHDA and CDR2 SQIVND (reference sequence). The CDR3 region has the DNA TGTGCCAGTAGTGGCGGGACTACTCTTGTCAACGAGCAGTACTTC. Encoded protein: CASSGGTTLVNEQYF.

This chain joins TRBV5-1 and TRBJ2-5; TRBD2 matches at 15 bases. After removal of 3 bases from V and 5 bases from J, the junction contained 2 bases not matched to a gene. Germline CDR1 SGHRS, CDR2 YFSETQ. This CDR3 is built from 15 residues. Here the CDR3 reads CASSYGLAGGETQYF. The CDR3 DNA sequence: TGCGCCAGCAGCTACGGACTAGCGGGAGGGGAGACCCAGTACTTC.

A few counts support this clone. This chain uses TRBV14 with TRBJ1-1, with D hard to call. Trimming stripped 2 bases from V and 0 bases from J, with 10 bases between. This CDR3 spans 15 amino acids. The germline CDR1 and CDR2 sequences are SGHDN and FVKESK. The chain's CDR3 is CASSQQSRVNTEAFF. As DNA, the CDR3 is TGTGCCAGCAGCCAACAATCCCGGGTGAACACTGAAGCTTTCTTT.

This rearrangement joins TRBV5-5 to TRBJ2-5, with D possibly matching TRBD1 (6 bases). The germline CDR1 and CDR2 sequences are SGHKS and YYEKEE (reference sequence). This CDR3 is 15 amino acids long. V was pared by 4 bases and J by 3 bases, with 16 bases between. The CDR3 nucleotides are TGTGCCAGCAGCGCTCTAACAGGGATTAAAGAGACCCAGTACTTC. Encoded protein: CASSALTGIKETQYF.

The chain recombines TRBV30 with TRBJ2-1; 10 nucleotides line up with TRBD2. Germline CDR1 reads GTSNPN; CDR2 reads SVGIG (reference sequence). V shed 5 bases, J shed 5 bases, and the junction held 6 bases outside the gene matches. The CDR3 runs to 14 residues. The CDR3 DNA reads as TGTGCCTGGGACCGGACTAGCGGTGACAATGAGCAGTTCTTC. It yields the protein CAWDRTSGDNEQFF.

The chain is built from TRBV5-4 and TRBJ2-7; the match to TRBD2 covers 8 bases. V lost 3 bases, J lost 5 bases, and 7 bases stayed unmatched. CDR1 and CDR2 (germline): SGHNT, YYREEE (reference sequence). The length of the CDR3 is 14 residues. The CDR3 protein is CASSSGGPVNEQYF. CDR3 DNA sequence: TGTGCCAGCAGCTCGGGAGGGCCGGTAAACGAGCAGTACTTC.

The CDR3 region is CAWSRDTNTIYF. The CDR3 region has the DNA TGTGCCTGGAGCCGGGACACAAACACCATATATTTT. The chain combines TRBV30 with TRBJ1-3; TRBD1 is a possible D gene (6 bases). V was trimmed by 3 bases and J by 6 bases, leaving 9 bases between them. There are 12 residues in the CDR3. In germline, CDR1 is GTSNPN, CDR2 SVGIG (reference sequence).

J is TRBJ2-5 and V is TRBV29-1; tentative D call: TRBD2 (6 bases). In germline, CDR1 is SQVTM, CDR2 ANQGSEA. Trimming cost V 6 bases and J 5 bases, with 19 bases left between them. The CDR3 is made up of 14 amino acids. Here the CDR3 DNA reads TGCAGCGTCCCGGGACTCGGGGCTGGGGAGACCCAGTACTTC. Translated, it gives CSVPGLGAGETQYF. The complete variable domain, with remaining parts taken from reference TRBV29-1 and TRBJ2-5, reads SAVISQKPSRDICQRGTSLTIQCQVDSQVTMMFWYRQQPGQSLTLIATANQGSEATYESGFVIDKFPISRPNLTFSTLTVSNMSPEDSSIYLCSVPGLGAGETQYFGPGTRLLVL.

V usage is TRBV6-5 and J usage is TRBJ2-1, with D tentatively TRBD2 (5 bases). CDR3 length: 15 residues. V was pared by 4 bases and J by 0 bases, with 10 bases between. Germline values: CDR1 MNHEY, CDR2 SVGAGI. The CDR3 loop reads CASSLDWISYNEQFF. The CDR3 DNA sequence: TGTGCCAGCAGTTTGGACTGGATCTCCTACAATGAGCAGTTCTTC.

V gene TRBV5-1 combines with J gene TRBJ2-3; 13 nucleotides line up with TRBD2. CDR3 length: 16 amino acids. Germline CDR1 is SGHRS and CDR2 is YFSETQ. J lost 2 bases, V lost 3 bases, and 3 bases had no gene match. The CDR3, as DNA: TGCGCCAGCAGCTGGACTAGCGGGAGTGTCACAGATACGCAGTATTTT. Its translation is CASSWTSGSVTDTQYF.

This chain uses TRBV6-1 with TRBJ1-2, with a tentative D call TRBD1 (5 bases). The CDR3 spans 14 residues. Germline CDR1 MNHNS, CDR2 SASEGT. The V end lost 6 bases, the J end lost 8 bases, and 19 bases lay between the germline ends. CDR3: CASRGQGGIRGYTF. CDR3 DNA sequence: TGTGCCAGCAGGGGGCAGGGCGGTATCAGAGGCTACACCTTC.

The V call is TRBV29-1, the J call TRBJ1-2, with TRBD1 as a possible D gene (5 bases). Germline CDR1 reads SQVTM; CDR2 reads ANQGSEA. Trimming cost V 7 bases and J 0 bases, with 15 bases left between them. The CDR3 loop spans 14 amino acids. As DNA, the CDR3 is TGCAGCGCCAGAACAGGCCTATCTAACTATGGCTACACCTTC. Protein product: CSARTGLSNYGYTF.

V and J are TRBV4-1 and TRBJ2-6, with a weak D call TRBD2 (6 bases). Trimming stripped 0 bases from V and 2 bases from J, with 17 bases between. Per the germline V gene, CDR1 is MGHRA and CDR2 is YSYEKL. The CDR3 loop spans 19 amino acids. CDR3 DNA sequence: TGCGCCAGCAGCCAAGAAGGGGTCCGGGGAGGAGCTGGGGCCAACGTCCTGACTTTC. It is translated as CASSQEGVRGGAGANVLTF.

The chain employs TRBV7-7 and TRBJ1-1; tentatively, D is TRBD1 (5 bases). Trimming took off 1 base at V and 7 bases at J, with 10 bases between the two ends. This CDR3 comprises 13 residues. The germline CDR1 and CDR2 sequences are SSHAT and FNYEAQ (reference sequence). CDR3 loop: CASSLDRGGEAFF. CDR3 DNA: TGTGCCAGCAGCTTAGACCGGGGGGGTGAAGCTTTCTTT.

The chain joins TRBV4-1 to TRBJ2-2; TRBD2 aligns across 7 bases. The germline gives CDR1 MGHRA, CDR2 YSYEKL. This CDR3 is built from 17 residues. J lost 5 bases, V lost 0 bases, and 9 bases had no gene match. The CDR3 DNA follows: TGCGCCAGCAGCCAAGACAGTGGGAGGGCCTCAACCGGGGAGCTGTTTTTT. It encodes CASSQDSGRASTGELFF.

This chain connects TRBV5-1 to TRBJ2-3; 8 nucleotides align to TRBD1. CDR1 and CDR2 (germline): SGHRS, YFSETQ. The V segment lost 5 bases and the J segment 6 bases; nucleotides outside the gene matches: 8. This CDR3 has 14 amino acids. The CDR3 reads CASRVAGGSDTQYF. The CDR3 DNA follows: TGCGCCAGCAGGGTAGCAGGGGGCTCGGATACGCAGTATTTT.

The genes are TRBV7-9 and TRBJ2-3; 9 bases are shared with TRBD1. The CDR3 length is 14 residues. The V and J ends lost 4 bases and 6 bases, in that order; junction bases with no gene match: 5. The germline V gene encodes CDR1 SEHNR and CDR2 FQNEAQ (reference sequence). This chain's CDR3 is CASSWGQGADTQYF. The CDR3, as DNA: TGTGCCAGCAGCTGGGGACAGGGTGCCGATACGCAGTATTTT.

A few counts support this clone. The chain uses TRBV25-1 and TRBJ1-2, with a tentative D call TRBD1 (5 bases). V was cut by 6 bases and J by 4 bases, with 9 bases left in between. This CDR3 spans 12 amino acids. From germline, CDR1 is MGHDK and CDR2 SYGVNS. CDR3 in amino acids: CASRQETYGYTF. As DNA, the CDR3 is TGTGCCAGCAGACAGGAAACCTATGGCTACACCTTC.

The V call is TRBV30, the J call TRBJ1-1; tentative D call: TRBD1 (5 bases). The ends were cut back, 5 bases at V and 1 base at J, with 14 bases in the middle. Germline V gene data show CDR1 as GTSNPN and CDR2 as SVGIG (reference sequence). The CDR3 length is 14 residues. The CDR3: CAWGAAGSNTEAFF. CDR3 nucleotides: TGTGCCTGGGGGGCGGCAGGGTCGAACACTGAAGCTTTCTTT. The entire variable domain, with the rest obtained from reference TRBV30 and TRBJ1-1, is as follows: SQTIHQWPATLVQPVGSPLSLECTVEGTSNPNLYWYRQAAGRGLQLLFYSVGIGQISSEVPQNLSASRPQDRQFILSSKKLLLSDSGFYLCAWGAAGSNTEAFFGQGTRLTVV.

The J gene is TRBJ2-7, the V gene TRBV10-2, with 11 bases identical to TRBD2. The CDR3 totals 12 residues. Germline assignment: CDR1 WSHSY and CDR2 SAAADI. The J segment lost 7 bases and the V segment lost 4 bases, leaving 0 bases of the junction unmatched. CDR3 DNA sequence: TGCGCCAGCAGTGGACTAGCGGGGGAGCAGTACTTC. It translates to CASSGLAGEQYF.

The CDR3: CAISLAGGPYNEQFF. CDR3 coding DNA: TGTGCCATCAGTCTAGCGGGGGGGCCCTACAATGAGCAGTTCTTC. This rearrangement joins TRBV10-3 to TRBJ2-1, with 12 nucleotides matching TRBD2. With V trimmed by 5 bases and J by 2 bases, 1 base remained unmatched. The germline V gene has CDR1 ENHRY and CDR2 SYGVKD. The CDR3 length is 15 residues.

The genes are TRBV2 and TRBJ1-1; a weak D match, TRBD1 (6 bases). V lost 6 bases and J lost 1, with 12 bases in between. This CDR3 comprises 14 residues. Germline V gene sequence: CDR1 SNHLY, CDR2 FYNNEI. The CDR3 protein is CASRMDSTNTEAFF. CDR3 nucleotide sequence: TGTGCCAGCAGGATGGACAGCACGAACACTGAAGCTTTCTTT.

V is TRBV7-9 and J is TRBJ1-2; 7 bases map to TRBD1. J lost 8 bases, V lost 7 bases, and 7 bases had no gene match. Germline V gene sequence: CDR1 SEHNR, CDR2 FQNEAQ (reference sequence). The CDR3 is 12 residues long. The CDR3 DNA is TGTGCCAGCATCAAGACAGGGCTGGGCTACACCTTC. Amino acid sequence: CASIKTGLGYTF.